This T cell receptor (beta chain) comes out of a study of T cell responses to AZD1222 COVID-19 vaccine. Study-wide points: After two AZD1222 doses, spike-specific TCR breadth and depth rose versus day 0. At baseline, just five or six AZD1222 recipients tested seropositive.

The V end was cut by 0 bases, the J end by 3 bases, with 10 bases between. From germline, CDR1 is SGHRS and CDR2 YFSETQ. This CDR3 has 15 residues. Profiling relied on immunoSEQ multiplex PCR, and the TCRdb table lists in-frame clones only, not all of them. Here the sample spans roughly 190,000 clones, approximately 93% being singletons. As regards this clone: Its antigen is currently unknown.

Sequencing used peripheral blood, obtained 28 days after the second AZD1222 dose. The sequence derives from an adult who received the AZD1222 COVID-19 vaccine. This chain links TRBV5-1 with TRBJ2-1, with D unclear. The CDR3 bases are TGCGCCAGCAGCTTGGCCGGGCAAGACTACAATGAGCAGTTCTTC. Translating gives CASSLAGQDYNEQFF.